The text below deals with one T cell receptor (beta chain). The CDR3 totals 12 residues. Trimming removed 4 bases from V and 5 bases from J, with 7 bases in between. Germline V lookup: CDR1 LNHDA, CDR2 SQIVND (reference sequence). This entry comes from a study of regulatory T cells in long-lasting Graves disease. Indicated time point: newly diagnosed GD, antithyroid drugs for less than 3 months. The TCR library was prepared using RNA isolated from PBMCs. Libraries of TCR beta came from iRepertoire HTBI primers plus Arm-PCR of CDR3 regions. From the multiplex PCR reads, TCRdb called clonotypes with MiXCR, one entry per CDR3 protein. Of some 320,000 distinct CDR3 sequences listed, 18% were seen once; the top ten hold around 37%.

This TCR was sampled from a female donor with Graves disease. The starting material was peripheral blood mononuclear cells (PBMCs), obtained at new diagnosis, from a patient treated with antithyroid drugs. The chain combines TRBV19 with TRBJ2-3; D unclear. The CDR3 sequence: CASSNRQDTQYF. In DNA, the CDR3 is TGTGCCAGTAGTAACCGACAAGATACGCAGTATTTT.